The clone carrying this T cell receptor beta chain has at least ten counts. This record comes from a study of early T cells in non-severe SARS-CoV-2 infection. Whole-study context: Bulk RNA from unsorted whole blood was sequenced; chains were unpaired.

CDR1 is MNHNY and CDR2 is SVGAGI in the germline V gene (reference sequence). This CDR3 comprises 15 residues. The V end was cut by 2 bases, the J end by 8 bases, with 15 bases between. TCRdb reprocessed the 5' RACE reads with MiXCR, giving one entry per CDR3 protein. The data show fewer than 60,000 distinct CDR3 sequences, 9% to 9.5% seen once. V gene TRBV6-6 combines with J gene TRBJ1-4; D unresolved. Sequencing input: whole blood. This clonotype originated in an adult who was a healthcare worker with PCR-confirmed SARS-CoV-2 infection or an uninfected control (not recorded which). CDR3 in DNA: TGTGCCAGCAGTTACAGTGAGGGAGGCAGAGAAAAACTGTTTTTT. This translates into CASSYSEGGREKLFF.